These T cell receptor beta chains were read from a single sample in a study of cytomegalovirus exposure and HLA in healthy donors. The method was immunoSEQ multiplex PCR; TCRdb's version includes in-frame clones alone and lacks a portion of them. The sample comprises roughly 180,000 clones, around 80% of which are singletons, and around 7% rests with the top ten. Sequenced sample: PBMCs. The receptors stem from a man aged 25-45 years in good health and CMV-seropositive. The CDR3 runs from the conserved cysteine through the conserved F or W. Each record gives: CDR3 protein, CDR3 DNA, V gene, D gene, clone size, J gene. The D gene is left open where the match is weak. The size of a clone is reported for some rows only, either as once, few or many, or as a class for expanded clones.

CDR3aa: CASSLGQGFNEQFF; CDR3nt: TGTGCCAGCAGTTTAGGACAGGGGTTCAATGAGCAGTTCTTC; v_gene: TRBV28; d_gene: TRBD1; abundance: NA; j_gene: TRBJ2-1
CDR3aa: CASSSGQGNSPLHF; CDR3nt: TGCGCCAGCAGCTCTGGACAGGGTAATTCACCCCTCCACTTT; v_gene: TRBV5-1; d_gene: TRBD1; abundance: NA; j_gene: TRBJ1-6
CDR3aa: CASSQRTGAGTTEAFF; CDR3nt: TGCGCCAGCAGCCAGAGAACAGGGGCCGGGACCACTGAAGCTTTCTTT; v_gene: TRBV4-3; d_gene: TRBD1; abundance: few; j_gene: TRBJ1-1
CDR3aa: CASSDLSRGTYEQYF; CDR3nt: TGCGCCAGCAGTGATTTAAGCAGGGGAACCTACGAGCAGTACTTC; v_gene: TRBV10-1; d_gene: NA; abundance: NA; j_gene: TRBJ2-7
CDR3aa: CASSPGQGGQPQHF; CDR3nt: TGTGCCAGCAGCCCGGGACAGGGGGGACAGCCCCAGCATTTT; v_gene: TRBV7-9; d_gene: TRBD1; abundance: once; j_gene: TRBJ1-5
CDR3aa: CASSYDRGGEAFF; CDR3nt: TGTGCCAGCAGCTACGACAGGGGAGGTGAAGCTTTCTTT; v_gene: TRBV9; d_gene: TRBD1; abundance: NA; j_gene: TRBJ1-1
CDR3aa: CASSLGDLYTETQYF; CDR3nt: TGCGCCAGCAGCTTGGGGGACTTATACACGGAGACCCAGTACTTC; v_gene: TRBV5-1; d_gene: NA; abundance: NA; j_gene: TRBJ2-5
CDR3aa: CASSESPTSYNEQFF; CDR3nt: TGTGCCAGCAGTGAATCCCCGACTAGTTACAATGAGCAGTTCTTC; v_gene: TRBV2; d_gene: NA; abundance: NA; j_gene: TRBJ2-1
CDR3aa: CASSYYDRQGRNQPQHF; CDR3nt: TGTGCCAGCAGCTACTACGACAGACAGGGGCGGAATCAGCCCCAGCATTTT; v_gene: TRBV5-6; d_gene: TRBD1; abundance: once; j_gene: TRBJ1-5
CDR3aa: CSSSLVTVPSIF; CDR3nt: TGTTCCAGCAGCTTAGTAACAGTCCCGTCTATCTTC; v_gene: TRBV7-9; d_gene: NA; abundance: NA; j_gene: TRBJ1-2
CDR3aa: CASSQDLEDNEQFF; CDR3nt: TGCGCCAGCAGCCAAGATCTGGAGGACAATGAGCAGTTCTTC; v_gene: TRBV4-1; d_gene: NA; abundance: NA; j_gene: TRBJ2-1
CDR3aa: CASSPPGGSSYEQYF; CDR3nt: TGCGCCAGCAGTCCGCCGGGGGGGTCCTCCTACGAGCAGTACTTC; v_gene: TRBV10-2; d_gene: TRBD2; abundance: NA; j_gene: TRBJ2-7
CDR3aa: CASSPINTGKKSYEQYF; CDR3nt: TGTGCCAGCAGCCCCATAAACACAGGGAAAAAGAGCTACGAGCAGTACTTC; v_gene: TRBV11-2; d_gene: NA; abundance: few; j_gene: TRBJ2-7
CDR3aa: CASSPGLAGADEQYF; CDR3nt: TGTGCCAGTAGTCCCGGACTAGCGGGAGCCGACGAGCAGTACTTC; v_gene: TRBV19; d_gene: TRBD2; abundance: few; j_gene: TRBJ2-7
CDR3aa: CASSFRAGVYEQYF; CDR3nt: TGTGCCAGCAGCTTCCGAGCGGGAGTCTACGAGCAGTACTTC; v_gene: TRBV7-2; d_gene: TRBD2; abundance: NA; j_gene: TRBJ2-7
CDR3aa: CASSLQRIQETQYF; CDR3nt: TGCGCCAGCAGCTTACAGAGAATCCAAGAGACCCAGTACTTC; v_gene: TRBV5-1; d_gene: NA; abundance: NA; j_gene: TRBJ2-5
CDR3aa: CASSSPGQGTEKLFF; CDR3nt: TGTGCCAGCAGTTCCCCGGGACAGGGGACAGAAAAACTGTTTTTT; v_gene: TRBV28; d_gene: TRBD1; abundance: NA; j_gene: TRBJ1-4
CDR3aa: CASSEEKGGLTHYNEQFF; CDR3nt: TGTGCCAGCAGCGAAGAGAAAGGGGGACTAACTCATTACAATGAGCAGTTCTTC; v_gene: TRBV9; d_gene: NA; abundance: few; j_gene: TRBJ2-1
CDR3aa: CASSVLGRAKETQYF; CDR3nt: TGTGCCAGCAGTGTATTGGGGAGGGCAAAAGAGACCCAGTACTTC; v_gene: TRBV6-1; d_gene: TRBD2; abundance: NA; j_gene: TRBJ2-5
CDR3aa: CASSFSSLAKNIQYF; CDR3nt: TGTGCCAGCAGCTTTAGTAGTCTAGCCAAAAACATTCAGTACTTC; v_gene: TRBV7-9; d_gene: NA; abundance: NA; j_gene: TRBJ2-4
CDR3aa: CASSIGALTEAFF; CDR3nt: TGTGCCAGTAGTATAGGGGCACTCACTGAAGCTTTCTTT; v_gene: TRBV19; d_gene: NA; abundance: NA; j_gene: TRBJ1-1
CDR3aa: CASSRGGPSLGQPQHF; CDR3nt: TGTGCCAGCAGCCGGGGGGGGCCGTCACTGGGGCAGCCCCAGCATTTT; v_gene: TRBV27; d_gene: NA; abundance: NA; j_gene: TRBJ1-5
CDR3aa: CASREQTGPSYEQYF; CDR3nt: TGTGCCAGTAGGGAACAAACAGGGCCCTCCTACGAGCAGTACTTC; v_gene: TRBV19; d_gene: NA; abundance: NA; j_gene: TRBJ2-7
CDR3aa: CASSQARSGRGGTDTQYF; CDR3nt: TGTGCCAGCAGCCAAGCCCGTAGCGGGAGGGGGGGCACAGATACGCAGTATTTT; v_gene: TRBV4-2; d_gene: TRBD2; abundance: NA; j_gene: TRBJ2-3
CDR3aa: CASRLTGINRNTEAFF; CDR3nt: TGCGCCAGCAGGTTAACAGGGATAAACCGGAACACTGAAGCTTTCTTT; v_gene: TRBV5-1; d_gene: NA; abundance: NA; j_gene: TRBJ1-1
CDR3aa: CASTGFYEQYF; CDR3nt: TGTGCCAGCACGGGTTTCTACGAGCAGTACTTC; v_gene: TRBV25-1; d_gene: NA; abundance: NA; j_gene: TRBJ2-7
CDR3aa: CASSQDSTGPNEKLFF; CDR3nt: TGCGCCAGCAGCCAAGATTCAACAGGGCCTAATGAAAAACTGTTTTTT; v_gene: TRBV4-1; d_gene: NA; abundance: NA; j_gene: TRBJ1-4
CDR3aa: CASIGPTGHSGNTIYF; CDR3nt: TGTGCCAGCATCGGGCCCACAGGGCACTCTGGAAACACCATATATTTT; v_gene: TRBV21-1; d_gene: NA; abundance: NA; j_gene: TRBJ1-3
CDR3aa: CASSPNRGPYSPLHF; CDR3nt: TGTGCCAGCAGTCCGAACAGGGGGCCCTATTCACCCCTCCACTTT; v_gene: TRBV27; d_gene: TRBD1; abundance: NA; j_gene: TRBJ1-6
CDR3aa: CAIQRGAYEQYF; CDR3nt: TGCGCCATCCAGCGGGGGGCCTACGAGCAGTACTTC; v_gene: TRBV5-1; d_gene: TRBD2; abundance: once; j_gene: TRBJ2-7
CDR3aa: CASSVSSGDSSYEQYF; CDR3nt: TGTGCCAGCAGTGTCTCTTCCGGGGACAGCTCCTACGAGCAGTACTTC; v_gene: TRBV6-1; d_gene: TRBD1; abundance: NA; j_gene: TRBJ2-7
CDR3aa: CASSSSQGTHGDSPLHF; CDR3nt: TGTGCCAGCAGCTCCTCACAGGGAACGCATGGGGATTCACCCCTCCACTTT; v_gene: TRBV5-5; d_gene: NA; abundance: NA; j_gene: TRBJ1-6
CDR3aa: CASRGLAGLETQYF; CDR3nt: TGTGCCAGTCGGGGACTAGCGGGGTTAGAGACCCAGTACTTC; v_gene: TRBV6-4; d_gene: TRBD2; abundance: NA; j_gene: TRBJ2-5
CDR3aa: CASSENGGGQETQYF; CDR3nt: TGCGCCAGCAGTGAGAATGGCGGGGGCCAAGAGACCCAGTACTTC; v_gene: TRBV10-2; d_gene: TRBD2; abundance: NA; j_gene: TRBJ2-5
CDR3aa: CASSPPGGGNQPQHF; CDR3nt: TGTGCCAGCAGCCCCCCCGGGGGGGGCAATCAGCCCCAGCATTTT; v_gene: TRBV28; d_gene: NA; abundance: once; j_gene: TRBJ1-5
CDR3aa: CASSQGDRGLNTEAFF; CDR3nt: TGCGCCAGCAGCCAGGGCGACAGGGGGCTGAACACTGAAGCTTTCTTT; v_gene: TRBV4-1; d_gene: TRBD1; abundance: NA; j_gene: TRBJ1-1
CDR3aa: CASSQDQIGLAPFQSGELFF; CDR3nt: TGTGCCAGCAGCCAAGATCAAATAGGGCTAGCCCCCTTTCAATCCGGGGAGCTGTTTTTT; v_gene: TRBV4-2; d_gene: NA; abundance: NA; j_gene: TRBJ2-2
CDR3aa: CASSLHIQDSEQYF; CDR3nt: TGTGCCAGCAGCTTGCACATCCAGGATTCCGAGCAGTACTTC; v_gene: TRBV11-2; d_gene: NA; abundance: NA; j_gene: TRBJ2-7
CDR3aa: CASSLTLRDGNTIYF; CDR3nt: TGTGCCAGCAGCCTAACTTTACGGGATGGAAACACCATATATTTT; v_gene: TRBV7-9; d_gene: NA; abundance: NA; j_gene: TRBJ1-3
CDR3aa: CASSGGGSDYGYTF; CDR3nt: TGTGCCAGCAGCGGGGGGGGCTCTGACTATGGCTACACCTTC; v_gene: TRBV9; d_gene: NA; abundance: NA; j_gene: TRBJ1-2
CDR3aa: CASSDTGDTEAFF; CDR3nt: TGTGCCAGCAGTGACACGGGGGACACTGAAGCTTTCTTT; v_gene: TRBV6-1; d_gene: NA; abundance: NA; j_gene: TRBJ1-1
CDR3aa: CASSPGLGAGETQYF; CDR3nt: TGTGCCAGCAGCCCTGGGTTGGGGGCGGGAGAGACCCAGTACTTC; v_gene: TRBV11-3; d_gene: NA; abundance: NA; j_gene: TRBJ2-5
CDR3aa: CASRDGAVHGYTF; CDR3nt: TGTGCCAGCAGAGATGGGGCGGTCCATGGCTACACCTTC; v_gene: TRBV28; d_gene: NA; abundance: NA; j_gene: TRBJ1-2
CDR3aa: CASSNLTYPNYGYTF; CDR3nt: TGTGCCAGCAGCAACCTTACCTATCCTAACTATGGCTACACCTTC; v_gene: TRBV21-1; d_gene: NA; abundance: NA; j_gene: TRBJ1-2
CDR3aa: CASSFRGPEQYF; CDR3nt: TGCGCCAGCAGCTTTAGGGGGCCCGAGCAGTACTTC; v_gene: TRBV5-1; d_gene: TRBD1; abundance: NA; j_gene: TRBJ2-7